This T cell receptor beta chain was retrieved from a study of TIL therapy for anti-PD-1-resistant metastatic lung cancer. Overall study context: Median tumor PD-L1 proportion score was 5.5% to 6.5%.

Sequencing used immunoSEQ v3. Some clones are missing from TCRdb's copy, which holds only in-frame ones; the method was immunoSEQ multiplex PCR. In the table there are more than 90,000 clones, less than 70% of which are singletons. This CDR3 comprises 14 residues. Germline CDR1 and CDR2: SGHTA and FQGNSA. V was pared by 1 base and J by 4 bases, with 11 bases between. The time point here: pre-treatment sample, taken before nivolumab and TIL therapy. Pleural nodules or supraclavicular lymph nodes made up most of the excised metastases sampled. This chain connects TRBV7-2 to TRBJ2-7; weak D call: TRBD1 (5 bases). The starting material was tumor tissue, obtained at baseline. The TCR was taken from a person between 30 and 79 years old with non-small cell lung cancer. CDR3 residues: CASSLGGAGYEQYF. CDR3 DNA: TGTGCCAGCAGCTTAGGTGGGGCAGGGTACGAGCAGTACTTC.